This is a list of T cell receptor beta chains from one sample in a study of CXCR3-negative and CXCR3-positive naive CD8 T cells. TCRdb reprocessed the 5' RACE reads and reports one entry per CDR3 protein, with no DNA. In all, the sample yields around 160,000 distinct CDR3 sequences. Specimen: naive CXCR3+ CD8+ T cells from blood. The receptors stem from a human donor in good health. Some clones in this sample may be carry-over from other donors' samples. Each CDR3 is given with its conserved first and last residue. Fields, in order: J gene, V gene, CDR3 protein.

J: TRBJ1-1
V: TRBV5-1
CDR3: CASSLGHINTEAFF

J: TRBJ1-1
V: TRBV20-1
CDR3: CSAREGTNTEAFF

J: TRBJ2-7
V: TRBV7-9
CDR3: CASSYGLAGGAYEQYF

J: TRBJ2-7
V: TRBV28
CDR3: CASTRQGPYEQYF

J: TRBJ2-7
V: TRBV7-9
CDR3: CASSALAGAYEQYF

J: TRBJ2-3
V: TRBV25-1
CDR3: CASRALGPDTQYF

J: TRBJ2-5
V: TRBV20-1
CDR3: CSARGASSETQYF

J: TRBJ2-7
V: TRBV29-1
CDR3: CSVDGRGASYEQYF

J: TRBJ2-7
V: TRBV2
CDR3: CASSERWGGSYEQYF

J: TRBJ1-6
V: TRBV9
CDR3: CASSGRDRGVSPLHF

J: TRBJ1-5
V: TRBV12-3/TRBV12-4
CDR3: CASSLSTLAPQYF

J: TRBJ2-2
V: TRBV7-6
CDR3: CASSLWAEDTGELFF

J: TRBJ2-1
V: TRBV19
CDR3: CASSTRGPYNEQFF

J: TRBJ2-7
V: TRBV3-1
CDR3: CASSFGPGPYEQYF

J: TRBJ2-7
V: TRBV12-3/TRBV12-4
CDR3: CASSSGHRQGTYEQYF

J: TRBJ2-5
V: TRBV7-9
CDR3: CASSLFLAGGPGQETQYF

J: TRBJ2-1
V: TRBV19
CDR3: CASRPPASGGASDEQFF

J: TRBJ2-1
V: TRBV14
CDR3: CASSQVLGTGYNEQFF

J: TRBJ1-1
V: TRBV29-1
CDR3: CSVEGNTEAFF

J: TRBJ2-4
V: TRBV6-2/TRBV6-3
CDR3: CASSYDQVDQYF

J: TRBJ2-1
V: TRBV29-1
CDR3: CSVRPGGWYNEQFF

J: TRBJ2-2
V: TRBV4-1
CDR3: CASSQYPADSNTGELFF

J: TRBJ2-1
V: TRBV4-1
CDR3: CASSQTSGRAYNEQFF

J: TRBJ2-4
V: TRBV7-9
CDR3: CASTENDLGDIQYF

J: TRBJ2-7
V: TRBV7-6
CDR3: CASSLGVGLTGQYF

J: TRBJ2-1
V: TRBV27
CDR3: CASTPPTGVGDNEQFF

J: TRBJ2-7
V: TRBV15
CDR3: CATSRGLAGGDNEQYF

J: TRBJ1-6
V: TRBV12-3/TRBV12-4
CDR3: CASEWVQWYSPLHF

J: TRBJ2-7
V: TRBV27
CDR3: CASSLARNYEQYF

J: TRBJ2-3
V: TRBV7-9
CDR3: CAASRAATDTQYF

J: TRBJ2-5
V: TRBV5-6
CDR3: CASSLGPSGGPRETQYF

J: TRBJ2-3
V: TRBV7-9
CDR3: CASRPTGAPTDTQYF

J: TRBJ2-2
V: TRBV15
CDR3: CATSAGGGPGGELFF

J: TRBJ2-2
V: TRBV6-6
CDR3: CASSLAEVGELFF

J: TRBJ2-2
V: TRBV29-1
CDR3: CSVAPTGTNTGELFF

J: TRBJ2-1
V: TRBV10-1
CDR3: CASTDRPYNEQFF